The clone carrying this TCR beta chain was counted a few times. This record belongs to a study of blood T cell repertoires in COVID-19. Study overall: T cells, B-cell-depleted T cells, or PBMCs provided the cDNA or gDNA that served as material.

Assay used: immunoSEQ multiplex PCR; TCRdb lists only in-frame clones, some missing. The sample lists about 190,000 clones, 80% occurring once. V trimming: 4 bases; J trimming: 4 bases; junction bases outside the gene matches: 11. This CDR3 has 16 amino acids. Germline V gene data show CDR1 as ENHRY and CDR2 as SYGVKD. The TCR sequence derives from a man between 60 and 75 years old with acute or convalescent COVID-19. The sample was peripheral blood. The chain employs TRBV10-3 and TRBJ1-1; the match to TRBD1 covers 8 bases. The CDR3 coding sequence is TGTGCCATCAGTGGCAGGGGGCCCGAAGGGGGCACTGAAGCTTTCTTT. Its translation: CAISGRGPEGGTEAFF.